Following are 23 T cell receptor beta chains from one sample sequenced in a study of blood T cell repertoires in COVID-19 (TCRdb year 2020). Library preparation used the immunoSEQ multiplex PCR assay. Sourced from immuneACCESS, this table was stored by TCRdb with only in-frame sequences that have V and J called. A share of the clones is absent; for the studies checked, an unresolved V gene accounts for under half, and the remainder has no known explanation. The sample table shows some 390,000 clones, and around 87% are seen once. In total, the top ten clones hold roughly 1.1% of the sample. The specimen sequenced was PBMCs or T cells enriched from blood (not recorded which). The receptor source for this set is a man aged 25 to 40 who had recovered from COVID-19.

This clone has at least ten counts. This sequence joins TRBV11-2 and TRBJ1-1; a weak D match, TRBD1 (5 bases). V lost 0 bases and J 1 base, leaving 12 bases between the germline ends. The germline gives CDR1 SGHAT, CDR2 FQNNGV. The CDR3 sequence is 16 residues long. Here the CDR3 reads CASSLEMGRRNTEAFF. The CDR3 region has the DNA TGTGCCAGCAGCTTAGAAATGGGGCGGAGGAACACTGAAGCTTTCTTT.

The V gene is TRBV6-4, the J gene TRBJ1-1, with 8 bases fitting TRBD1. The junction had 3 bases not matched to a gene; V was cut back by 5 bases and J by 1 base. The CDR3 length is 14 residues. Per the germline V gene, CDR1 is MRHNA and CDR2 is SNTAGT. Written as DNA, the CDR3 is TGTGCCAGCAGTCCGACAGGGGAGAACACTGAAGCTTTCTTT. Translating gives CASSPTGENTEAFF.

The J gene is TRBJ2-7, the V gene TRBV25-1; 11 nucleotides match TRBD2. The CDR3 totals 17 residues. J lost 7 bases, V lost 2 bases, and 13 bases had no gene match. Germline V gene data show CDR1 as MGHDK and CDR2 as SYGVNS. The CDR3 sequence: CASSEMGLADLGREQYF. CDR3 nucleotides: TGTGCCAGCAGTGAAATGGGACTAGCGGACCTCGGGAGGGAGCAGTACTTC.

CDR3 bases: TGTGCCAGCAGCTTGGGTCAGGGGTCAACCAACGTCCTGACTTTC. This gives the protein CASSLGQGSTNVLTF. The chain recombines TRBV7-6 with TRBJ2-6; the D gene is possibly TRBD1 (6 bases). Germline V gives CDR1 SGHVS, CDR2 FNYEAQ. The V gene lost 3 bases and the J gene lost 8 bases, with 14 bases spanning the gap. CDR3 length: 15 amino acids.

This chain connects TRBV20-1 to TRBJ1-2, with no clear D. Germline V lookup: CDR1 DFQATT, CDR2 SNEGSKA (reference sequence). The CDR3 consists of 14 residues. The V end lost 3 bases, the J end lost 5 bases, and 16 bases lay between the germline ends. The CDR3 DNA is TGCAGTGCTAGTGGCGGTCCCGCATCATATGGCTACACCTTC. Amino acid sequence: CSASGGPASYGYTF.

The chain links TRBV4-2 to TRBJ1-2; D gene ambiguous. CDR1 and CDR2 (germline): LGHNA, YNFKEQ. V was shortened by 0 bases and J by 3 bases, with 14 bases between the two germline ends. This CDR3 spans 16 amino acids. The CDR3 DNA follows: TGTGCCAGCAGCCAAGATATAACAGCACTGTACTATGGCTACACCTTC. Its protein product is CASSQDITALYYGYTF.

This clone was counted between two and nine times. V is TRBV27 and J is TRBJ2-7; 7 bases line up with TRBD1. CDR3 size: 13 residues. Looked up from germline, CDR1 is MNHEY and CDR2 is SMNVEV (reference sequence). With V trimmed by 0 bases and J by 7 bases, 3 bases remained unmatched. The CDR3 protein is CASSLSGQKEQYF. CDR3 DNA sequence: TGTGCCAGCAGTTTATCGGGACAGAAGGAGCAGTACTTC.

This chain connects TRBV27 to TRBJ1-4; 8 bases match TRBD1. This CDR3 is built from 14 residues. The germline V gene has CDR1 MNHEY and CDR2 SMNVEV (reference sequence). The ends lost 8 bases at V and 8 bases at J; junction bases unmatched: 10. CDR3 in DNA: TGTGCCAGCGCTGACAGGGGAGGAGGCGAAAAACTGTTTTTT. Protein: CASADRGGGEKLFF.

Comments on this clone: Other nucleotide sequences from this sample produce the same CDR3. This chain uses TRBV6-5 with TRBJ1-2; 12 nucleotides agree with TRBD1. Germline CDR1 MNHEY, CDR2 SVGAGI. V shed 5 bases, J shed 8 bases, and the junction held 3 bases outside the gene matches. The CDR3 runs 13 residues. CDR3 nucleotides: TGTGCCAGCAGTCCCGGGACAGGGGGCGGCTACACCTTC. This translates into CASSPGTGGGYTF.

This chain links TRBV4-1 with TRBJ2-7; the match to TRBD1 covers 10 bases. V trimming: 3 bases; J trimming: 3 bases; junction bases outside the gene matches: 8. The CDR3 runs 16 residues. CDR1 is MGHRA and CDR2 is YSYEKL in the germline V gene. The CDR3 nucleotides are TGCGCCAGCAGCCAGGGACCCGGGACAGGGGACTACGAGCAGTACTTC. It encodes CASSQGPGTGDYEQYF.

The chain employs TRBV6-5 and TRBJ1-2, with 12 bases lining up with TRBD1. This CDR3 contains 16 residues. The junction had 3 bases not matched to a gene; V was cut back by 4 bases and J by 0 bases. Germline V gene sequence: CDR1 MNHEY, CDR2 SVGAGI. The CDR3 region has the DNA TGTGCCAGCAGTTTTGGGACAGGGGGCGCTAACTATGGCTACACCTTC. It encodes CASSFGTGGANYGYTF.

The gene calls are TRBV11-2 and TRBJ2-2, with D uncertain. Per germline, CDR1 SGHAT and CDR2 FQNNGV. Trimming pared 2 bases from V and 0 bases from J, leaving 10 bases between. There are 16 residues in the CDR3. The CDR3 DNA reads as TGTGCCAGCAGCTTACGCGCCAGCGCGAACACCGGGGAGCTGTTTTTT. Its translation is CASSLRASANTGELFF. The full variable domain, in which reference TRBV11-2 and TRBJ2-2 provide the parts outside the CDR3, is EAGVAQSPRYKIIEKRQSVAFWCNPISGHATLYWYQQILGQGPKLLIQFQNNGVVDDSQLPKDRFSAERLKGVDSTLKIQPAKLEDSAVYLCASSLRASANTGELFFGEGSRLTVL.

This chain connects TRBV4-1 to TRBJ2-1; 7 positions agree with TRBD2. The germline V gene has CDR1 MGHRA and CDR2 YSYEKL. CDR3 length equals 16 residues. With V trimmed by 1 base and J by 0 bases, 3 bases remained unmatched. CDR3 bases: TGCGCCAGCAGCCAAGTAGGCGGGAGCTCCTACAATGAGCAGTTCTTC. Protein: CASSQVGGSSYNEQFF.

The chain carries TRBV24-1 and TRBJ2-7; 13 bases are shared with TRBD2. The germline CDR1 and CDR2 sequences are KGHDR and SFDVKD. The CDR3 spans 15 residues. The V gene end was trimmed by 6 bases and the J gene end by 3 bases; junction bases not matched to a gene: 4. This CDR3 reads CATSPGTSGNYEQYF. CDR3 DNA sequence: TGTGCCACCAGTCCCGGGACTAGCGGGAACTACGAGCAGTACTTC.

V and J are TRBV13 and TRBJ1-3; perhaps TRBD1 as D (6 bases). The CDR3 extends over 15 amino acids. Germline V CDR1 and CDR2: PRHDT, FYEKMQ (reference sequence). Trimming pared 5 bases from V and 1 base from J, leaving 12 bases between. CDR3 protein: CASSTRTVSGNTIYF. For the CDR3, the DNA is TGTGCCAGCAGCACCCGGACAGTATCTGGAAACACCATATATTTT.

This rearrangement joins TRBV28 to TRBJ2-2, with D unclear. The CDR3 consists of 14 residues. The V gene's germline CDR1 is MDHEN and CDR2 SYDVKM. The ends were cut back, 6 bases at V and 0 bases at J, with 8 bases in the middle. The CDR3 loop reads CASRKRANTGELFF. DNA of the CDR3: TGTGCCAGCAGAAAACGGGCGAACACCGGGGAGCTGTTTTTT.

This chain uses TRBV5-4 with TRBJ2-2; 8 nucleotides agree with TRBD2. This CDR3 contains 15 residues. The junction had 6 bases not matched to a gene; V was cut back by 4 bases and J by 4 bases. Germline CDR1 reads SGHNT; CDR2 reads YYREEE (reference sequence). The CDR3 region has the DNA TGTGCCAGCAGCCGCAGCGGGGGAGGCACCGGGGAGCTGTTTTTT. Encoded protein: CASSRSGGGTGELFF.

V usage is TRBV7-8 and J usage is TRBJ1-2; possible D gene TRBD1, 5 bases. This CDR3 is built from 14 residues. CDR1 is SGHVS and CDR2 is FQNEAQ in the germline V gene. Trimming left V 5 bases short and J 2 bases short, with 12 bases between. This CDR3 reads CASSPDNPNYGYTF. In DNA, the CDR3 is TGTGCCAGCAGCCCGGACAACCCCAACTATGGCTACACCTTC. The full variable domain, completed using reference TRBV7-8 and TRBJ1-2, is GAGVSQSPRYKVAKRGQDVALRCDPISGHVSLFWYQQALGQGPEFLTYFQNEAQLDKSGLPSDRFFAERPEGSVSTLKIQRTQQEDSAVYLCASSPDNPNYGYTFGSGTRLTVV.

V and J are TRBV28 and TRBJ2-7, with 9 bases matching TRBD1. Germline CDR1 MDHEN, CDR2 SYDVKM. The CDR3 loop spans 15 amino acids. With 10 bases clipped from V and 5 bases from J, the junction kept 15 bases outside the gene matches. The CDR3 here is CATIDSGTGYDEQYF. The CDR3 DNA reads as TGTGCCACGATTGATTCCGGGACAGGGTATGACGAGCAGTACTTC. The full variable domain, in which reference TRBV28 and TRBJ2-7 provide the parts outside the CDR3, is DVKVTQSSRYLVKRTGEKVFLECVQDMDHENMFWYRQDPGLGLRLIYFSYDVKMKEKGDIPEGYSVSREKKERFSLILESASTNQTSMYLCATIDSGTGYDEQYFGPGTRLTVT.

The chain couples TRBV28 to TRBJ1-5; TRBD1 is a possible D gene (6 bases). In germline, CDR1 is MDHEN, CDR2 SYDVKM. The CDR3 is 14 residues long. The germline V and J ends were trimmed by 5 bases and 6 bases, with 14 bases remaining between them. The CDR3 region has the DNA TGTGCCAGCAGTCTGTGGGGGGGCGGTCAGCCCCAGCATTTT. Encoded protein: CASSLWGGGQPQHF. Using reference TRBV28 and TRBJ1-5 for the parts outside the CDR3, the full variable domain is DVKVTQSSRYLVKRTGEKVFLECVQDMDHENMFWYRQDPGLGLRLIYFSYDVKMKEKGDIPEGYSVSREKKERFSLILESASTNQTSMYLCASSLWGGGQPQHFGDGTRLSIL.

The CDR3 sequence is CAWTAGANTIYF. The CDR3 bases are TGTGCCTGGACGGCAGGGGCTAACACCATATATTTT. The gene calls are TRBV30 and TRBJ1-3; weak D call: TRBD1 (6 bases). Trimming cost V 4 bases and J 7 bases, with 11 bases left between them. The CDR3 covers 12 residues. Germline CDR1 is GTSNPN and CDR2 is SVGIG (reference sequence).

The chain combines TRBV19 with TRBJ1-5, with D tentatively TRBD1 (6 bases). The germline V and J ends were trimmed by 1 base and 7 bases, with 17 bases remaining between them. The length of the CDR3 is 16 residues. Germline V lookup: CDR1 LNHDA, CDR2 SQIVND (reference sequence). The CDR3 protein is CASSIVGGGPNQPQHF. The CDR3, as DNA: TGTGCCAGTAGTATAGTGGGAGGGGGTCCAAACCAGCCCCAGCATTTT.

The chain recombines TRBV18 with TRBJ2-5; 7 positions agree with TRBD1. This CDR3 is built from 14 residues. The germline gives CDR1 KGHSH, CDR2 LQKENI. V lost 1 base and J lost 2; bases outside the gene matches: 1. CDR3 sequence reads: CASSPRDSQETQYF. The CDR3 bases are TGTGCCAGCTCACCACGGGACAGTCAAGAGACCCAGTACTTC. The full variable domain, in which reference TRBV18 and TRBJ2-5 provide the parts outside the CDR3, is NAGVMQNPRHLVRRRGQEARLRCSPMKGHSHVYWYRQLPEEGLKFMVYLQKENIIDESGMPKERFSAEFPKEGPSILRIQQVVRGDSAAYFCASSPRDSQETQYFGPGTRLLVL.